One T cell receptor beta chain is described in this entry. Sequenced by immunoSEQ multiplex PCR; TCRdb stores in-frame clones only, minus some. This repertoire shows 180,000 or so clones, approximately 81% found once; its top ten account for 15% to 20%. CDR1 SGHAT and CDR2 FQNNGV come from the germline V gene. V shed 5 bases, J shed 2 bases, and the junction held 8 bases outside the gene matches. The CDR3 is 15 amino acids. This specimen belongs to a study of blood T cell repertoires in COVID-19. Study at large: The analysed material was cDNA or gDNA that came from T cells, B-cell-depleted T cells, or PBMCs.

This clonotype was sampled from a person aged 65-85 years with COVID-19, enrolled during active disease. The specimen was peripheral blood. The chain has TRBV11-2 and TRBJ2-5, with 7 bases identical to TRBD1. CDR3 in amino acids: CASSGQTGPQETQYF. The DNA of the CDR3 is TGTGCCAGCAGCGGACAGACAGGGCCACAAGAGACCCAGTACTTC. Together with reference TRBV11-2 and TRBJ2-5, the CDR3 gives the full variable domain: EAGVAQSPRYKIIEKRQSVAFWCNPISGHATLYWYQQILGQGPKLLIQFQNNGVVDDSQLPKDRFSAERLKGVDSTLKIQPAKLEDSAVYLCASSGQTGPQETQYFGPGTRLLVL.